A single sample is the source of the 28 T cell receptor beta chains below, sequenced in a study of CD8 T cells in ankylosing spondylitis. MiXCR, run by TCRdb on the 5' RACE reads, gives a single entry per CDR3 protein. The sample comprises approximately 150,000 distinct CDR3 sequences, more than 40% of which are singletons, and 13% to 15% rests with the top ten. The sample taken for sequencing was synovial fluid, either unsorted or a sorted T cell fraction (not recorded which). The source of these receptors is a male donor with ankylosing spondylitis.

J is TRBJ1-2 and V is TRBV24-1; 7 positions match TRBD1. Germline CDR1 and CDR2: KGHDR and SFDVKD. The CDR3 spans 13 residues. V was clipped by 4 bases and J by 3 bases; unmatched bases: 1. CDR3 protein: CATSDRGDYGYTF. The CDR3 DNA reads as TGTGCCACCAGTGACAGGGGGGACTATGGCTACACCTTC.

The chain has TRBV28 and TRBJ2-1, with unresolved D. Germline CDR1 reads MDHEN; CDR2 reads SYDVKM. The V end was cut by 1 base, the J end by 10 bases, with 11 bases between. The CDR3 is made up of 13 amino acids. The CDR3 bases are TGTGCCAGCAGTTTATTCCCCTCCCCGGAGCAGTTCTTC. Residues: CASSLFPSPEQFF.

The chain couples TRBV11-1 to TRBJ2-1; 13 bases agree with TRBD2. The CDR3 totals 18 residues. The junction had 9 bases not matched to a gene; V was cut back by 5 bases and J by 2 bases. Germline CDR1 SGHAT, CDR2 FQDESV (reference sequence). The CDR3 here is CASSPTSGGLPTYNEQFF. CDR3 nucleotides: TGTGCCAGCAGCCCGACTAGCGGGGGGTTACCGACCTACAATGAGCAGTTCTTC.

There are a few counts of this clonotype. The V and J genes are TRBV12-3 or TRBV12-4 and TRBJ2-7; D ambiguous. V shed 5 bases and J shed 9 bases, with 20 bases lying between them. CDR3 length: 14 amino acids. The CDR3 coding sequence is TGTGCCAGCAGTCGTACTACAACGCCCTGGGGGCAGTACTTC. This translates into CASSRTTTPWGQYF.

This clonotype was picked up many times. The chain carries TRBV20-1 and TRBJ2-7, with 11 bases aligning to TRBD2. The CDR3 length is 16 residues. In germline, CDR1 is DFQATT, CDR2 SNEGSKA (reference sequence). J gave up 0 bases and V 6 bases, and 10 bases lay outside the gene matches. The CDR3 sequence is CSAKPELAGDSYEQYF. CDR3 DNA sequence: TGCAGTGCGAAGCCGGAACTAGCGGGGGACTCCTACGAGCAGTACTTC.

The chain carries TRBV6-2 or TRBV6-3 and TRBJ2-1; TRBD1 matches 8 bases. The CDR3 sequence is 22 residues long. Germline lookup yields CDR1 MNHEY and CDR2 SVGEGT. V shed 6 bases and J 5 bases; nucleotides not matched to a gene: 30. In nucleotides, the CDR3 is TGTGCCAGCAGCACCCAGACGGCCCAGGACAGGGTTCATGTGGGGTGGGACAATGAGCAGTTCTTC. This sequence encodes CASSTQTAQDRVHVGWDNEQFF.

The gene calls are TRBV7-9 and TRBJ1-4; 7 positions agree with TRBD1. Germline V lookup: CDR1 SEHNR, CDR2 FQNEAQ (reference sequence). This CDR3 is built from 15 residues. After removal of 4 bases from V and 7 bases from J, the junction contained 9 bases not matched to a gene. The CDR3 sequence: CASSSLQGTAEKLFF. The CDR3 bases are TGTGCCAGCAGCTCCTTACAGGGGACTGCTGAAAAACTGTTTTTT.

This clonotype was found many times. V and J are TRBV12-3 or TRBV12-4 and TRBJ2-1; D unclear. This CDR3 region has 11 residues. Trimming shortened V by 3 bases and J by 3 bases, and 0 bases separated the two germline ends. The CDR3 DNA sequence: TGTGCCAGCAGTTTCTACAATGAGCAGTTCTTC. Its translation: CASSFYNEQFF.

This clonotype was counted ten times or more. The chain recombines TRBV15 with TRBJ1-5; tentatively, D is TRBD1 (5 bases). CDR1 and CDR2 (germline): LNHNV, YYDKDF (reference sequence). The CDR3 loop spans 16 amino acids. Trimming stripped 1 base from V and 1 base from J, with 11 bases between. The DNA of the CDR3 is TGTGCCACCAGCAGAGCCAGGGAGGGGAGCAATCAGCCCCAGCATTTT. Protein: CATSRAREGSNQPQHF. The entire variable domain, with the rest obtained from reference TRBV15 and TRBJ1-5, is as follows: DAMVIQNPRYQVTQFGKPVTLSCSQTLNHNVMYWYQQKSSQAPKLLFHYYDKDFNNEADTPDNFQSRRPNTSFCFLDIRSPGLGDTAMYLCATSRAREGSNQPQHFGDGTRLSIL.

V gene TRBV28 combines with J gene TRBJ1-5; 7 bases fit TRBD1. CDR1 is MDHEN and CDR2 is SYDVKM in the germline V gene. The CDR3 is 15 amino acids. The junction had 11 bases not matched to a gene; V was cut back by 11 bases and J by 1 base. CDR3 in DNA: TGTGCCGGCAAAACCCCGGGACAGAGCAATCAGCCCCAGCATTTT. It translates to CAGKTPGQSNQPQHF.

This clonotype appeared a few times. The chain recombines TRBV20-1 with TRBJ1-6; TRBD1 agrees at 7 bases. In germline, CDR1 is DFQATT, CDR2 SNEGSKA (reference sequence). V dropped 1 base and J dropped 4; count of bases not matched to a gene: 4. The CDR3 sequence is 15 residues long. CDR3 nucleotide sequence: TGCAGTGCTAGAGCCCCGGGACAGTATAATTCACCCCTCCACTTT. This codes for CSARAPGQYNSPLHF.

V and J are TRBV4-1 and TRBJ1-2; D remains ambiguous. The germline V gene encodes CDR1 MGHRA and CDR2 YSYEKL. This CDR3 contains 17 residues. V was cut by 0 bases and J by 1 base, with 15 bases left in between. The CDR3 loop reads CASSQEIVRSLNYGYTF. The CDR3 coding sequence is TGCGCCAGCAGCCAAGAAATCGTGAGGTCCCTTAACTATGGCTACACCTTC.

This sequence joins TRBV4-1 and TRBJ2-2; 11 bases fit TRBD2. This CDR3 comprises 16 residues. Germline CDR1 and CDR2: MGHRA and YSYEKL. V gave up 2 bases and J gave up 2 bases; unmatched junction bases: 1. The CDR3 sequence: CASSQRLAGNTGELFF. The CDR3 nucleotides are TGCGCCAGCAGCCAAAGACTAGCGGGAAACACCGGGGAGCTGTTTTTT.

The chain has TRBV21-1 and TRBJ2-3; whether TRBD2, the table's D call, matches the DNA was not checked. TRBV21-1 counts as a pseudogene. This CDR3 has 18 amino acids. The CDR3 here is CASSKAGIAGAGTDTQYF. Written as DNA, the CDR3 is TGTGCCAGCAGCAAAGCGGGGATAGCGGGAGCGGGCACAGATACGCAGTATTTT.

The gene calls are TRBV5-1 and TRBJ2-2, with 9 bases matching TRBD2. V trimming: 4 bases; J trimming: 5 bases; junction bases outside the gene matches: 6. CDR1 is SGHRS, CDR2 YFSETQ, per germline. The CDR3 length is 15 residues. In DNA, the CDR3 is TGCGCCAGCAGCCTGGGACTAGCTCGGACCGGGGAGCTGTTTTTT. Protein: CASSLGLARTGELFF.

The J gene is TRBJ2-1, the V gene TRBV5-8; D call uncertain. CDR1 is SGHTS, CDR2 YDEGEE, per germline. Trimming stripped 0 bases from V and 0 bases from J, with 4 bases between. CDR3 length: 14 residues. CDR3 nucleotide sequence: TGTGCCAGCAGCTTGGACAGCTCCTACAATGAGCAGTTCTTC. This codes for CASSLDSSYNEQFF. The whole variable domain, filled in from reference TRBV5-8 and TRBJ2-1, reads EAGVTQSPTHLIKTRGQQATLRCSPISGHTSVYWYQQALGLGLQFLLWYDEGEERNRGNFPPRFSGRQFPNYSSELNVNALELEDSALYLCASSLDSSYNEQFFGPGTRLTVL.

This clonotype was seen a few times. The V call is TRBV4-3, the J call TRBJ2-6; 7 bases line up with TRBD1. The V gene's germline CDR1 is LGHNA and CDR2 YSLEER. The V segment lost 2 bases and the J segment 4 bases; nucleotides outside the gene matches: 5. This CDR3 is built from 16 residues. CDR3 region: CASSQLQGTGANVLTF. CDR3 coding DNA: TGCGCCAGCAGCCAACTACAGGGGACGGGGGCCAACGTCCTGACTTTC.

This clonotype was detected a few times. The genes are TRBV5-1 and TRBJ2-6; D perhaps matches TRBD1 (6 bases). This CDR3 has 20 residues. V dropped 4 bases and J dropped 0 bases, with 23 bases sitting between them. Per germline, CDR1 SGHRS and CDR2 YFSETQ. The CDR3 bases are TGCGCCAGCAGCCGACATACTCAAAACAGGGATCTCTCTGGGGCCAACGTCCTGACTTTC. Translation: CASSRHTQNRDLSGANVLTF.

This clonotype turned up a few times. The chain employs TRBV4-1 and TRBJ1-5; D may be TRBD1 (6 bases). The germline V and J ends were trimmed by 3 bases and 1 base, with 10 bases remaining between them. Looked up from germline, CDR1 is MGHRA and CDR2 is YSYEKL. The CDR3 length is 15 residues. The CDR3 sequence: CASSQIRGSNQPQHF. CDR3 nucleotide sequence: TGCGCCAGCAGCCAGATTAGGGGGAGCAATCAGCCCCAGCATTTT.

Here the CDR3 reads CASSLSRTGNTEAFF. In DNA form, the CDR3 reads TGTGCCAGCAGCTTAAGTCGGACAGGGAACACTGAAGCTTTCTTT. This chain uses TRBV7-2 with TRBJ1-1; TRBD1 aligns across 7 bases. V shed 2 bases and J 1 base; nucleotides not matched to a gene: 4. This CDR3 has 15 residues. Germline-derived CDR1 and CDR2 are SGHTA and FQGNSA. The whole variable domain, filled in from reference TRBV7-2 and TRBJ1-1, reads GAGVSQSPSNKVTEKGKDVELRCDPISGHTALYWYRQSLGQGLEFLIYFQGNSAPDKSGLPSDRFSAERTGGSVSTLTIQRTQQEDSAVYLCASSLSRTGNTEAFFGQGTRLTVV.

A few counts support this clonotype. CDR3 in DNA: TGTGCCATCAGTGAGTCCTTACAGGGGGCCCTTACGAGGTGGGTCTACAATGAGCAGTTCTTC. Protein: CAISESLQGALTRWVYNEQFF. The rearrangement joins TRBV10-3 to TRBJ2-1, with 9 bases identical to TRBD1. Germline V gene data show CDR1 as ENHRY and CDR2 as SYGVKD. The junction had 18 bases not matched to a gene; V was cut back by 0 bases and J by 3 bases. The CDR3 has 21 amino acids.

This clonotype was counted many times. The J gene is TRBJ2-5, the V gene TRBV12-3 or TRBV12-4; D gene uncertain. The CDR3 is 14 residues long. Trimming left V 7 bases short and J 5 bases short, with 17 bases between. The DNA for the CDR3 is TGTGCCAGCAACCCGACTGTACGGGCGGAGACCCAGTACTTC. Protein product: CASNPTVRAETQYF.

V gene TRBV27 combines with J gene TRBJ2-1, with a weak D call TRBD1 (5 bases). The CDR3 sequence is 15 residues long. Between the trimmed V and J ends, which lost 2 bases and 2 bases, there was a span of 10 bases. The V gene's germline CDR1 is MNHEY and CDR2 SMNVEV (reference sequence). The CDR3 region is CASSLGDSPYNEQFF. DNA of the CDR3: TGTGCCAGCAGTTTAGGAGACAGCCCCTACAATGAGCAGTTCTTC.

In this sample, this clonotype turned up a few times. The genes are TRBV7-9 and TRBJ2-1; tentatively, D is TRBD1 (7 bases). The germline V and J ends were trimmed by 4 bases and 4 bases, with 17 bases remaining between them. Germline CDR1 is SEHNR and CDR2 is FQNEAQ (reference sequence). The CDR3 totals 16 residues. Here the CDR3 reads CASSSPGGPQYNEQFF. The CDR3 region has the DNA TGTGCCAGCAGCTCCCCAGGGGGGCCCCAATACAATGAGCAGTTCTTC.

This sequence joins TRBV11-2 and TRBJ1-1; 8 bases fit TRBD1. CDR1 is SGHAT and CDR2 is FQNNGV in the germline V gene. Trimming cost V 6 bases and J 1 base; bases outside gene matches: 7. CDR3 length: 15 amino acids. This CDR3 reads CASRLTGEENTEAFF. The CDR3 DNA sequence: TGTGCCAGCAGATTGACAGGGGAGGAGAACACTGAAGCTTTCTTT.

Many counts were recorded for this clonotype. The rearrangement links TRBV12-3 or TRBV12-4 to TRBJ1-1; TRBD1 aligns across 9 bases. V was pared by 0 bases and J by 11 bases, with 7 bases of the junction left unmatched. This CDR3 has 14 amino acids. CDR3: CASSLALLGTGAFF. The CDR3 DNA follows: TGTGCCAGCAGTTTAGCGCTATTGGGGACAGGGGCTTTCTTT.

The rearrangement uses TRBV4-1 and TRBJ1-1, with TRBD1 identical over 7 bases. The CDR3 consists of 16 residues. CDR1 and CDR2 (germline): MGHRA, YSYEKL. Losses at the gene ends were 5 bases for V and 5 bases for J; bases not matched to a gene: 14. The CDR3 DNA is TGCGCCAGCAGCGCTCGGCCAACAGGGGAAGGGACTGAAGCTTTCTTT. Translation gives CASSARPTGEGTEAFF.

This chain's CDR3 is CASSTIAGSSYEQYF. The CDR3 DNA sequence: TGTGCCAGCAGCACAATAGCGGGAAGCTCCTACGAGCAGTACTTC. The gene calls are TRBV11-2 and TRBJ2-7; 8 bases are shared with TRBD2. The CDR3 loop spans 15 amino acids. Germline lookup yields CDR1 SGHAT and CDR2 FQNNGV. Trimming removed 5 bases from V and 0 bases from J; junction bases left unmatched: 6.